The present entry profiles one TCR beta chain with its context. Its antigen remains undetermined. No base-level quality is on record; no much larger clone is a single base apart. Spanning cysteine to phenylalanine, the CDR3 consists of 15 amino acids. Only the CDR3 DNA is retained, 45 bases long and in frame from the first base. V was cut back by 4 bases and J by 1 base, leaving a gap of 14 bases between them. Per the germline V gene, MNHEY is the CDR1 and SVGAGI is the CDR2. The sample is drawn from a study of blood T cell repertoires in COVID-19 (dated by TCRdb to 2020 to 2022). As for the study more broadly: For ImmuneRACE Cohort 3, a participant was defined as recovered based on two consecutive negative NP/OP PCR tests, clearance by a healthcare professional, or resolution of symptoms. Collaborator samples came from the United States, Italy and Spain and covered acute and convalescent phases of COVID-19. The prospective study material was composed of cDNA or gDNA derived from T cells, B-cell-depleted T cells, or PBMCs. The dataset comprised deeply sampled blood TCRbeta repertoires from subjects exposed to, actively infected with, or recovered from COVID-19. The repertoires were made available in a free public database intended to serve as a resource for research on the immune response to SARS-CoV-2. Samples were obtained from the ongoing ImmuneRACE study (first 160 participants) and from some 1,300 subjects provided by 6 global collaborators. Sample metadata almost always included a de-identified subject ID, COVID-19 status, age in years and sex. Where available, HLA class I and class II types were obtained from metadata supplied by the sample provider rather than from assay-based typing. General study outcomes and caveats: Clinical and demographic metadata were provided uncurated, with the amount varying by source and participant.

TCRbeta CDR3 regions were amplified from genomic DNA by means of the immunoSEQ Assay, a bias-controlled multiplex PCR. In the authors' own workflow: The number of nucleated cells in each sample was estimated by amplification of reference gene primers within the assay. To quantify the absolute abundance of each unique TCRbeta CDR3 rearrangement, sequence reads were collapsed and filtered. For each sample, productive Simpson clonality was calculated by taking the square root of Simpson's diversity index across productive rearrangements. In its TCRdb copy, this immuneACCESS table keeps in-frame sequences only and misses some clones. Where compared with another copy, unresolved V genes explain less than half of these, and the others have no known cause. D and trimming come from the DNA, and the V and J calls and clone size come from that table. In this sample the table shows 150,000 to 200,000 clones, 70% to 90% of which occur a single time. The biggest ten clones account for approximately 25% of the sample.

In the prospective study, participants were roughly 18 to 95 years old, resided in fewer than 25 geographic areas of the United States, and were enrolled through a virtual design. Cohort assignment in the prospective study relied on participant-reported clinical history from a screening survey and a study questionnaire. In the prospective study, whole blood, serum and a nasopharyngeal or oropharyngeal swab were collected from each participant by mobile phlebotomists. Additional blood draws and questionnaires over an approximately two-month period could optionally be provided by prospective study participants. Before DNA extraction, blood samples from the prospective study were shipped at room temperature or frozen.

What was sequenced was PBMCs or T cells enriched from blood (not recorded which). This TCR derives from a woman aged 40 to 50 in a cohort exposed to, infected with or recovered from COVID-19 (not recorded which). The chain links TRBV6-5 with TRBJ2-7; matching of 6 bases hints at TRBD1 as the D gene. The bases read TGTGCCAGCAGTTCTGGGACACCGCTTTCCTACGAGCAGTACTTC. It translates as CASSSGTPLSYEQYF.